The 17 T cell receptor beta chains reported below all come from one sample, sequenced in a study of cytomegalovirus exposure and HLA in healthy donors. Both 60 Vbeta primers and 13 Jbeta primers went into the PCR. Sequencing used immunoSEQ multiplex PCR; TCRdb keeps in-frame clones, though not all of them. The sample lists fewer than 150,000 clones, approximately 80% seen once, with around 2.2% in the top ten. The sample was PBMCs. These receptors were collected from a man aged 25 to 45 in good health and CMV-seronegative.

V and J are TRBV4-2 and TRBJ2-7, with 10 bases aligning to TRBD2. Germline CDR1 and CDR2: LGHNA and YNFKEQ. The CDR3 totals 15 residues. V was clipped by 1 base and J by 6 bases; unmatched bases: 6. The CDR3 DNA reads as TGTGCCAGCAGCCAAGTCCTAGCGGGAGCCCGCGAGCAGTACTTC. This codes for CASSQVLAGAREQYF.

The V gene is TRBV27, the J gene TRBJ2-7; D perhaps matches TRBD1 (6 bases). CDR1 and CDR2 (germline): MNHEY, SMNVEV (reference sequence). V dropped 11 bases and J dropped 4 bases, with 24 bases sitting between them. This CDR3 contains 15 residues. The CDR3 nucleotides are TGTGCCGACCCAGGCTTAGTACAGGGTAGGTACGAGCAGTACTTC. This translates into CADPGLVQGRYEQYF.

The chain links TRBV7-8 to TRBJ2-7; TRBD1 matches at 12 bases. This CDR3 is 20 amino acids long. After removal of 5 bases from V and 3 bases from J, the junction contained 20 bases not matched to a gene. Germline assignment: CDR1 SGHVS and CDR2 FQNEAQ. The CDR3 sequence is CASSGIHPGQGAQDVYEQYF. In DNA form, the CDR3 reads TGTGCCAGCAGCGGAATTCACCCGGGACAGGGGGCACAAGACGTCTACGAGCAGTACTTC. The complete variable domain, with remaining parts taken from reference TRBV7-8 and TRBJ2-7, reads GAGVSQSPRYKVAKRGQDVALRCDPISGHVSLFWYQQALGQGPEFLTYFQNEAQLDKSGLPSDRFFAERPEGSVSTLKIQRTQQEDSAVYLCASSGIHPGQGAQDVYEQYFGPGTRLTVT.

The rearrangement joins TRBV25-1 to TRBJ2-7, with D hard to call. V gave up 8 bases and J gave up 6 bases, with 14 bases separating them. The CDR3 covers 12 residues. Germline CDR1 and CDR2: MGHDK and SYGVNS. The CDR3 DNA sequence: TGTGCCAGCGCCGTGCCCCACGGCGAGCAGTACTTC. Residues: CASAVPHGEQYF.

The chain combines TRBV7-8 with TRBJ2-7; 7 bases agree with TRBD1. Unmatched junction bases numbered 6, after V lost 4 bases and J lost 6 bases. CDR3 size: 13 residues. Germline-derived CDR1 and CDR2 are SGHVS and FQNEAQ. CDR3 in DNA: TGTGCCAGCAGCTCACCTACAGGGGTCGAGCAGTACTTC. This gives the protein CASSSPTGVEQYF.

The CDR3 region has the DNA TGTGCCAGCAGCAGGACTGTCTACAATGAGCAGTTCTTC. As protein: CASSRTVYNEQFF. This chain uses TRBV7-7 with TRBJ2-1; tentative D call: TRBD2 (5 bases). The germline gives CDR1 SSHAT, CDR2 FNYEAQ (reference sequence). V shed 5 bases and J shed 3 bases, with 8 bases lying between them. This CDR3 has 13 amino acids.

CDR3 nucleotides: TGTGCCAGCAGTGACGGGAGGGGCTTGCAAGCTTTCTTT. This translates into CASSDGRGLQAFF. The V and J genes are TRBV9 and TRBJ1-1, with TRBD1 as a possible D gene (5 bases). Trimming removed 5 bases from V and 9 bases from J, with 17 bases in between. The CDR3 length is 13 residues. Germline V gives CDR1 SGDLS, CDR2 YYNGEE.

V is TRBV27 and J is TRBJ2-7, with TRBD2 as a possible D gene (5 bases). CDR1 is MNHEY and CDR2 is SMNVEV in the germline V gene (reference sequence). Trimming took 6 bases from V and 4 from J, leaving 10 bases between them. This CDR3 comprises 12 residues. As DNA, the CDR3 is TGTGCCAGCAGGACGGGATTGTACGAGCAGTACTTC. It specifies CASRTGLYEQYF.

A note on this clone: A junction boundary mismatches the germline segment, possibly from a read error. V is TRBV7-9 and J is TRBJ1-5, with D perhaps matching TRBD1 (5 bases). Germline V lookup: CDR1 SEHNR, CDR2 FQNEAQ (reference sequence). The CDR3 is 13 amino acids. The CDR3 bases are TGTGCCGGCAGCTTAAGCAGGGAAGGGCCCCAGCATTTT. Its protein is CAGSLSREGPQHF.

The rearrangement links TRBV30 to TRBJ2-1, with 7 bases matching TRBD2. CDR3 length: 13 amino acids. The trim removed 8 bases at V and 7 bases at J, leaving 11 bases unmatched. CDR1 is GTSNPN, CDR2 SVGIG, per germline (reference sequence). DNA of the CDR3: TGTGCCCGGCGAGGGACGCGGGGGAATGAGCAGTTCTTC. Protein sequence: CARRGTRGNEQFF.

V gene TRBV9 combines with J gene TRBJ2-7; TRBD2 agrees at 13 bases. This CDR3 has 15 amino acids. V lost 3 bases to trimming and J lost 4 bases; unmatched junction nucleotides: 4. CDR1 and CDR2 (germline): SGDLS, YYNGEE. The DNA for the CDR3 is TGTGCCAGCAGCGCCGGACTAGCGGGGGTGTACGAGCAGTACTTC. Residues: CASSAGLAGVYEQYF.

This clone was counted only a few times. The chain is built from TRBV6-5 and TRBJ2-7, with a possible D match to TRBD1 (6 bases). This CDR3 comprises 15 residues. V was shortened by 0 bases and J by 3 bases, with 12 bases between the two germline ends. Germline V gene sequence: CDR1 MNHEY, CDR2 SVGAGI. CDR3 loop: CASSYSGGRNYEQYF. The CDR3 DNA sequence: TGTGCCAGCAGTTACTCAGGGGGACGAAACTACGAGCAGTACTTC.

The J gene is TRBJ2-7, the V gene TRBV13, with TRBD2 matching over 12 bases. This CDR3 is 15 amino acids long. V dropped 5 bases and J dropped 4; count of bases not matched to a gene: 6. CDR1 is PRHDT, CDR2 FYEKMQ, per germline (reference sequence). CDR3 sequence reads: CASSPGLAGNYEQYF. CDR3 sequence (DNA): TGTGCCAGCAGCCCCGGACTAGCGGGAAATTACGAGCAGTACTTC.

J is TRBJ1-2 and V is TRBV7-2; D perhaps matches TRBD1 (5 bases). The CDR3 spans 15 residues. The germline V gene encodes CDR1 SGHTA and CDR2 FQGNSA. The germline V and J ends were trimmed by 1 base and 4 bases, with 13 bases remaining between them. The CDR3 DNA reads as TGTGCCAGCAGCTTAGTAGGGGATCCGGGCTATGGCTACACCTTC. This encodes CASSLVGDPGYGYTF.

V gene TRBV6-6 combines with J gene TRBJ2-1, with D hard to call. The CDR3 covers 14 residues. CDR1 and CDR2 (germline): MNHNY, SVGAGI (reference sequence). V lost 8 bases and J 5 bases, leaving 16 bases between the germline ends. The CDR3 sequence is CASGRGLPDNEQFF. The CDR3 DNA sequence: TGTGCCAGCGGGCGTGGATTGCCGGACAATGAGCAGTTCTTC.

V usage is TRBV7-8 and J usage is TRBJ1-3; no clear D gene. The CDR3 totals 12 residues. Trimming removed 1 base at V and 9 bases at J, with 7 bases between. CDR1 and CDR2 (germline): SGHVS, FQNEAQ. CDR3 nucleotides: TGTGCCAGCAGCTTAGAGCCGTTCACCATATATTTT. This gives the protein CASSLEPFTIYF.

In its sample, this clone was seen a few times. The CDR3 nucleotides read TGTGCCAGCAACGTGGGGGGCACTGAAGCTTTCTTT. This gives the protein CASNVGGTEAFF. The chain joins TRBV7-9 to TRBJ1-1; TRBD1 is a possible D gene (5 bases). In germline, CDR1 is SEHNR, CDR2 FQNEAQ (reference sequence). This CDR3 is 12 amino acids long. V was shortened by 7 bases and J by 4 bases, with 10 bases between the two germline ends.